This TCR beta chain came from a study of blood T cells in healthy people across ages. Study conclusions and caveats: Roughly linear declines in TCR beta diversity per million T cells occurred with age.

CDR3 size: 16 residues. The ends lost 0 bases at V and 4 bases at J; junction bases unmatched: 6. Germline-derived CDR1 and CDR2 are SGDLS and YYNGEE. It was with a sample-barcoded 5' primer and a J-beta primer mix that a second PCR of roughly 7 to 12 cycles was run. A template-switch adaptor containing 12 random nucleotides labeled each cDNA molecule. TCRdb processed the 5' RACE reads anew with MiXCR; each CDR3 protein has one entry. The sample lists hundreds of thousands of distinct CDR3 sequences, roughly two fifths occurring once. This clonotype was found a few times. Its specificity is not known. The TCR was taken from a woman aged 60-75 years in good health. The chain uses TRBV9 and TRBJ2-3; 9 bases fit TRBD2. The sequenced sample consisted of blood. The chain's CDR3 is CASSVEAGGPPDTQYF. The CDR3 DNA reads TGTGCCAGCAGCGTAGAGGCGGGGGGGCCCCCAGATACGCAGTATTTT.